What follows describes a single TCR beta chain. As yet, its antigen is unknown. This sample was included in a study of glioma-infiltrating T cells after dendritic cell vaccination. On the study more broadly: Samples are from glioblastoma patients in Phase I and II dendritic cell vaccine trials.

Study-wide results and limits: Few patients contributed both blood and tumor specimens.

The immunoSEQ assay amplified TCRB CDR3 from up to roughly 2 ug DNA. Generated by immunoSEQ multiplex PCR, the TCRdb table keeps only in-frame clones and is missing some. Of fewer than 90,000 clones in the sample, less than 90% were seen once. The CDR3 loop spans 14 amino acids. In germline, CDR1 is SGHRS, CDR2 YFSETQ. Trimming stripped 6 bases from V and 2 bases from J, with 14 bases between. Indicated time point: after dendritic cell vaccination, including at tumor progression/relapse. Patients had residual fresh-frozen tumor tissue and more than two years of survival data. The sequence came from a human donor with glioblastoma. The input for sequencing was blood, taken after dendritic cell vaccination. The chain recombines TRBV5-1 with TRBJ1-2; possibly TRBD1 for D (6 bases). The CDR3 protein is CASTSGDLNYGYTF. The DNA of the CDR3 is TGCGCCAGCACTTCAGGGGATTTGAACTATGGCTACACCTTC.